This T cell receptor beta chain was retrieved from a study of response to subunit inactivated influenza vaccine. In TCRdb, the RT-PCR reads were re-called with MiXCR into one record per CDR3 protein. The data contain 450,000 to 700,000 distinct CDR3 sequences, approximately 15% of them singletons. Regarding this clonotype: The target antigen is unknown.

Study-wide points: Authors suggested each seasonal flu vaccination may recruit only limited numbers of new T cells.

The CDR3 has 15 amino acids. Germline CDR1 and CDR2: SQVTM and ANQGSEA. Between the trimmed V and J ends, which lost 6 bases and 0 bases, there was a span of 17 bases. Sequencing was performed on PBMCs from blood, taken roughly 12 days after vaccination. This receptor was taken from a man aged 50 to 60 who received an inactivated influenza vaccine. This rearrangement joins TRBV29-1 to TRBJ1-1; TRBD1 is a possible D gene (6 bases). The CDR3 spells CSVAYLTGVNTEAFF. The CDR3 DNA sequence: TGCAGCGTCGCCTATCTGACAGGAGTGAACACTGAAGCTTTCTTT.